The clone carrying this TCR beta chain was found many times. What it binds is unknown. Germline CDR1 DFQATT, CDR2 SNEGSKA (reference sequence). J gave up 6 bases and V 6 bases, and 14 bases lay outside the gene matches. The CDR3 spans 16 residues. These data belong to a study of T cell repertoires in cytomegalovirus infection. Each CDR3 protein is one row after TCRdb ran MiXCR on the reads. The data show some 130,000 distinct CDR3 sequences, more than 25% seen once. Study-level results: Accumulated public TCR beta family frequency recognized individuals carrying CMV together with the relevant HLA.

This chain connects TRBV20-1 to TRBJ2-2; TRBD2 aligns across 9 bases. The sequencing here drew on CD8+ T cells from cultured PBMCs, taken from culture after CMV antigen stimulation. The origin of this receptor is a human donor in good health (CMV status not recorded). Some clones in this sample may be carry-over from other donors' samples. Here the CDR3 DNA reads TGCAGTGCCCCTCAGCCTAGCGGGGTCTACTCCGGGGAGCTGTTTTTT. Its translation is CSAPQPSGVYSGELFF.